These 16 T cell receptor beta chains were all obtained from the same sample, sequenced in a study of blood T cells in healthy people across ages. Primed by a sample-barcoded 5' primer and a J-beta primer mix, a second PCR proceeded for roughly 6 to 12 cycles. TCRdb re-called the 5' RACE reads through MiXCR, storing one row per CDR3 protein. The table has hundreds of thousands of distinct CDR3 sequences, over 45% seen once. The source material was blood. These TCRs come from a woman aged 55-69 years in good health.

This clonotype was found a few times. This rearrangement joins TRBV6-6 to TRBJ1-2; 7 positions agree with TRBD1. V lost 6 bases, J lost 4 bases, and 14 bases stayed unmatched. CDR1 is MNHNY and CDR2 is SVGAGI in the germline V gene (reference sequence). The CDR3 covers 16 residues. CDR3 in DNA: TGTGCCAGCAGGTCTCCTCAACAGGGGTATATCTATGGCTACACCTTC. Amino acid sequence: CASRSPQQGYIYGYTF.

The chain uses TRBV2 and TRBJ2-5; 8 bases fit TRBD1. The J call may not be correct, given that the DNA end is closer to TRBJ2-7. There are 13 residues in the CDR3. Germline-derived CDR1 and CDR2 are SNHLY and FYNNEI. As DNA, the CDR3 is TGTGCCAGCAGCTGGGACAGGAGTATCGAGCAGTACTTC. This gives the protein CASSWDRSIEQYF.

The chain carries TRBV4-2 and TRBJ2-1, with D uncertain. This CDR3 comprises 13 residues. The ends were cut back, 2 bases at V and 4 bases at J, with 6 bases in the middle. Germline loops: CDR1 LGHNA, CDR2 YNFKEQ. CDR3 residues: CASSQSGYNEQFF. The CDR3 DNA sequence: TGTGCCAGCAGCCAATCTGGATACAATGAGCAGTTCTTC.

The V gene is TRBV27, the J gene TRBJ2-3; the D gene is possibly TRBD1 (6 bases). Germline V CDR1 and CDR2: MNHEY, SMNVEV (reference sequence). The CDR3 loop spans 15 amino acids. With 3 bases removed from V and 1 base from J, the gap between germline ends came to 11 bases. The CDR3 here is CASSLKAGGTDTQYF. The CDR3 nucleotides read TGTGCCAGCAGTTTGAAGGCAGGGGGCACAGATACGCAGTATTTT.

This clonotype was picked up one time. This may stem from a read error, because a much larger clone lies one nucleotide away. V gene TRBV14 combines with J gene TRBJ2-1; no clear D. This CDR3 region has 12 residues. CDR1 and CDR2 from the germline V gene are SGHDN and FVKESK. V lost 1 base to trimming and J lost 9 bases, with 7 bases between them. The CDR3: CASSQGCGEQFF. CDR3 bases: TGTGCCAGCAGCCAAGGGTGCGGTGAGCAGTTCTTC.

The chain employs TRBV10-3 and TRBJ1-4; D is unresolved. V was trimmed by 11 bases and J by 0 bases, leaving 13 bases between them. There are 14 residues in the CDR3. Germline V CDR1 and CDR2: ENHRY, SYGVKD. This chain's CDR3 is CAAKGGPTNEKLFF. The CDR3, as DNA: TGTGCCGCCAAGGGTGGACCAACTAATGAAAAACTGTTTTTT.

This clonotype showed up just a few times. The V and J genes are TRBV4-3 and TRBJ2-1; 8 bases fit TRBD1. The CDR3 has 16 amino acids. Per germline, CDR1 LGHNA and CDR2 YSLEER. Trimming took 3 bases from V and 1 from J; bases not matched to a gene: 5. CDR3: CASSQQTGGSYNEQFF. The CDR3 DNA sequence: TGCGCCAGCAGCCAGCAAACAGGGGGATCCTACAATGAGCAGTTCTTC.

This chain links TRBV29-1 with TRBJ1-1; D gene uncertain. CDR1 and CDR2 (germline): SQVTM, ANQGSEA. This CDR3 is 14 amino acids long. Trimming shortened V by 6 bases and J by 5 bases, and 19 bases separated the two germline ends. CDR3 sequence: CSVEPGRGGTEAFF. CDR3 in DNA: TGCAGCGTAGAGCCCGGACGTGGAGGGACTGAAGCTTTCTTT.

Remarks on this clonotype: Being one base from a much bigger clone, this may be a read error. This chain joins TRBV28 and TRBJ2-7; 8 nucleotides agree with TRBD1. Germline CDR1 is MDHEN and CDR2 is SYDVKM. The CDR3 totals 15 residues. The CDR3 spells CASSYDRGKGYERYF. CDR3 nucleotide sequence: TGTGCCAGCAGCTACGACAGGGGCAAGGGCTACGAGCGGTACTTC.

The chain uses TRBV12-3 or TRBV12-4 and TRBJ1-2, with TRBD1 identical over 7 bases. This CDR3 has 15 residues. Trimming cost V 6 bases and J 2 bases; bases outside gene matches: 9. In DNA, the CDR3 is TGTGCCAGCAGCTCACCCCGACAGGGAAACTATGGCTACACCTTC. Its protein product is CASSSPRQGNYGYTF.

This chain links TRBV25-1 with TRBJ2-1, with a weak D call TRBD2 (5 bases). V dropped 6 bases and J dropped 0 bases, with 15 bases sitting between them. The CDR3 covers 16 residues. Germline V gene lookup returns CDR1 MGHDK and CDR2 SYGVNS. CDR3 region: CASRSRDSSSYNEQFF. The CDR3 DNA reads as TGTGCCAGCAGGTCCCGGGATTCGAGCTCCTACAATGAGCAGTTCTTC.

This clonotype occurred a few times. The chain recombines TRBV7-9 with TRBJ2-5; 8 bases are a match to TRBD1. The CDR3 consists of 14 residues. V gave up 2 bases and J gave up 10 bases; unmatched junction bases: 9. Per the germline V gene, CDR1 is SEHNR and CDR2 is FQNEAQ (reference sequence). The chain's CDR3 is CASSLSGQDGDQYF. The CDR3 nucleotides are TGTGCCAGCAGCTTATCGGGACAGGATGGAGACCAGTACTTC.

The chain employs TRBV6-5 and TRBJ2-1; TRBD2 might be the D (6 bases). This CDR3 has 15 residues. Germline CDR1 MNHEY, CDR2 SVGAGI. Deletions cut 5 bases from V and 5 bases from J, with 16 bases between. CDR3 region: CASSPPGVRHNEQFF. The CDR3 nucleotides read TGTGCCAGCAGTCCCCCGGGGGTGAGGCACAATGAGCAGTTCTTC.

The rearrangement joins TRBV25-1 to TRBJ1-6; weak D call: TRBD1 (5 bases). This CDR3 comprises 14 residues. V shed 4 bases and J shed 4 bases, with 8 bases lying between them. The V gene's germline CDR1 is MGHDK and CDR2 SYGVNS. The CDR3 DNA sequence: TGTGCCAGCAGTGCCCAGGGATATAATTCACCCCTCCACTTT. It specifies CASSAQGYNSPLHF. Supplemented by reference TRBV25-1 and TRBJ1-6, the full variable domain reads EADIYQTPRYLVIGTGKKITLECSQTMGHDKMYWYQQDPGMELHLIHYSYGVNSTEKGDLSSESTVSRIRTEHFPLTLESARPSHTSQYLCASSAQGYNSPLHFGNGTRLTVT.

The gene calls are TRBV29-1 and TRBJ1-2; D gene ambiguous. This CDR3 contains 11 residues. CDR1 is SQVTM and CDR2 is ANQGSEA in the germline V gene. V lost 7 bases and J lost 3, with 9 bases in between. As DNA, the CDR3 is TGCAGCGGTGGGGATCACTATGGCTACACCTTC. Protein: CSGGDHYGYTF.

This chain connects TRBV4-1 to TRBJ1-6; no reliable D call. V lost 3 bases, J lost 2 bases, and 11 bases lay in between. CDR3 size: 16 residues. Germline V gives CDR1 MGHRA, CDR2 YSYEKL. The CDR3 nucleotides read TGCGCCAGCAGCCAGGTTTTTCCCCCCTATAATTCACCCCTCCACTTT. This sequence encodes CASSQVFPPYNSPLHF.